Reported below is one T cell receptor beta chain. With 5 bases removed from V and 2 bases from J, the gap between germline ends came to 8 bases. Germline CDR1 reads SGHTA; CDR2 reads FQGNSA. The CDR3 consists of 13 residues. This specimen belongs to a study of blood T cell repertoires in COVID-19. The wider study: Sites across the United States, Italy and Spain contributed samples from acute and convalescent COVID-19. Sources were T cells, B-cell-depleted T cells, or PBMCs; the material itself was cDNA or gDNA.

Per the original methods: Estimation of nucleated cell counts was performed using reference gene primer amplification. Profiling relied on immunoSEQ multiplex PCR, and the TCRdb table lists in-frame clones only, not all of them. That table is the source of V, J and clone size, and D and trimming were worked out from the DNA. Altogether 200,000 to 250,000 clones are present, roughly 83% being singletons, with the ten largest covering around an eighth. This chain joins TRBV7-2 and TRBJ2-3; a possible D gene is TRBD1 (5 bases). Sequences were obtained from peripheral blood. The receptor was isolated from a man at least 80 years old with acute or convalescent COVID-19. The CDR3 DNA follows: TGTGCCAGCAGCGTACAGGTCACAGATACGCAGTATTTT. The encoded protein is CASSVQVTDTQYF.